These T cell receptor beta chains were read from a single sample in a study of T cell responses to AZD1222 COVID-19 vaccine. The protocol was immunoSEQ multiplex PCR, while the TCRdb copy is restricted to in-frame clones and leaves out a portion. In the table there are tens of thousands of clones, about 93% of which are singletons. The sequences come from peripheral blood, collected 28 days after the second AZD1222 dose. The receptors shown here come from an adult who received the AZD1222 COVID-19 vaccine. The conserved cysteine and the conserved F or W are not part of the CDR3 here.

cdr3_aa: ASSPDRLNQPQH
v_call: TRBV18
j_call: TRBJ1-5

cdr3_aa: ASSDGQTSYNSPLH
v_call: TRBV5-1
j_call: TRBJ1-6

cdr3_aa: ASSPDGGLNTEAF
v_call: TRBV11-3
j_call: TRBJ1-1

cdr3_aa: ASHLYTGELF
v_call: TRBV14
j_call: TRBJ2-2

cdr3_aa: ASSFPGGGYT
v_call: TRBV7-9
j_call: TRBJ1-2

cdr3_aa: ASSSHPGLSSYEQY
v_call: TRBV5-5
j_call: TRBJ2-7

cdr3_aa: ASARDSVSYEQY
v_call: TRBV25-1
j_call: TRBJ2-7

cdr3_aa: ASSLGGGFSDTQY
v_call: TRBV4-1
j_call: TRBJ2-3

cdr3_aa: ASSKGLPLDYGYT
v_call: TRBV6-6
j_call: TRBJ1-2

cdr3_aa: ASSSGGATYNEQF
v_call: TRBV19
j_call: TRBJ2-1

cdr3_aa: ASSRRDRKEAF
v_call: TRBV4-1
j_call: TRBJ1-1

cdr3_aa: ASRGQGNTIY
v_call: TRBV2
j_call: TRBJ1-3

cdr3_aa: ASSYQGGLGQPQH
v_call: TRBV6-5
j_call: TRBJ1-5

cdr3_aa: ASSFSASTSTDTQY
v_call: TRBV5-1
j_call: TRBJ2-3

cdr3_aa: ASSPLARAGELF
v_call: TRBV4-1
j_call: TRBJ2-2

cdr3_aa: ASSLGADTQY
v_call: TRBV7-9
j_call: TRBJ2-3

cdr3_aa: SVRGNTEAF
v_call: TRBV29-1
j_call: TRBJ1-1

cdr3_aa: ASSSGTSGYNEQF
v_call: TRBV27
j_call: TRBJ2-1

cdr3_aa: ASSSAFANTEAF
v_call: TRBV6-2/TRBV6-3
j_call: TRBJ1-1

cdr3_aa: SVVGTGFDGYT
v_call: TRBV29-1
j_call: TRBJ1-2

cdr3_aa: ASSHQGQGLMNTEAF
v_call: TRBV5-1
j_call: TRBJ1-1

cdr3_aa: ASSRGLAGYNEQF
v_call: TRBV5-6
j_call: TRBJ2-1

cdr3_aa: ASSLEGQTSGNTIY
v_call: TRBV7-9
j_call: TRBJ1-3

cdr3_aa: ASSPGQNYGYT
v_call: TRBV18
j_call: TRBJ1-2

cdr3_aa: AAQTGVNSPLH
v_call: TRBV6-5
j_call: TRBJ1-6

cdr3_aa: ASSRTGTNTEAF
v_call: TRBV7-9
j_call: TRBJ1-1

cdr3_aa: ASSYSGASSYNEQF
v_call: TRBV6-5
j_call: TRBJ2-1

cdr3_aa: ASSARWGEPLGGYT
v_call: TRBV6-1
j_call: TRBJ1-2

cdr3_aa: SGGFDTQY
v_call: TRBV29-1
j_call: TRBJ2-3

cdr3_aa: ASGSGGRTGELF
v_call: TRBV27
j_call: TRBJ2-2

cdr3_aa: ASRYGQARPYEQY
v_call: TRBV13
j_call: TRBJ2-7

cdr3_aa: ASSLQGAYTEAF
v_call: TRBV19
j_call: TRBJ1-1

cdr3_aa: ASSDPAAPHTEAF
v_call: TRBV6-2/TRBV6-3
j_call: TRBJ1-1

cdr3_aa: ASSPSGQGYEKLF
v_call: TRBV18
j_call: TRBJ1-4

cdr3_aa: ASSPRSQETQY
v_call: TRBV11-3
j_call: TRBJ2-5

cdr3_aa: ALGTDGYT
v_call: TRBV6-6
j_call: TRBJ1-2

cdr3_aa: SVEIWPLHGITEAF
v_call: TRBV29-1
j_call: TRBJ1-1

cdr3_aa: ASTPSPGIRYGYT
v_call: TRBV5-6
j_call: TRBJ1-2

cdr3_aa: ASAPDVSNQPQH
v_call: TRBV12-5
j_call: TRBJ1-5

cdr3_aa: ASSLETSGRNIQY
v_call: TRBV28
j_call: TRBJ2-4

cdr3_aa: ASSRRDTEFYNEQF
v_call: TRBV2
j_call: TRBJ2-1

cdr3_aa: ASSPGQKQETQY
v_call: TRBV18
j_call: TRBJ2-5

cdr3_aa: ASSPEVSYNEQF
v_call: TRBV7-2
j_call: TRBJ2-1

cdr3_aa: ASSQDRTRRTDTQY
v_call: TRBV4-1
j_call: TRBJ2-3

cdr3_aa: ASSQRTRYNEQF
v_call: TRBV3-1/TRBV3-2
j_call: TRBJ2-1

cdr3_aa: ASSTGLAQSTDTQY
v_call: TRBV9
j_call: TRBJ2-3

cdr3_aa: ASSFGERQPQH
v_call: TRBV5-1
j_call: TRBJ1-5

cdr3_aa: SVGAGIQETQY
v_call: TRBV29-1
j_call: TRBJ2-5

cdr3_aa: ASRDRGVTEKLF
v_call: TRBV2
j_call: TRBJ1-4

cdr3_aa: ASTPLGGDLNSPLH
v_call: TRBV6-2/TRBV6-3
j_call: TRBJ1-6

cdr3_aa: ASSIGQVSYEQY
v_call: TRBV9
j_call: TRBJ2-7

cdr3_aa: ASSLWRGTYEQY
v_call: TRBV5-5
j_call: TRBJ2-7

cdr3_aa: AGSGTVGNTIY
v_call: TRBV28
j_call: TRBJ1-3

cdr3_aa: ASSQGAQIATNEKLF
v_call: TRBV4-1
j_call: TRBJ1-4